The 25 T cell receptor beta chains below were found in one sample sequenced in a study of identical twins. TCRdb fed the 5' RACE reads into MiXCR, producing one record per CDR3 protein. The table has under 800,000 distinct CDR3 sequences, 21% seen once; the top ten hold 4.3%. These sequences were also reported in another study, on T cells expressing NK-cell markers.

The specimen sequenced was PBMCs. These receptors were obtained from a woman in her late teens or twenties in good health.

The rearrangement joins TRBV7-2 to TRBJ1-6; D gene uncertain. The CDR3 contains 15 residues. Germline V lookup: CDR1 SGHTA, CDR2 FQGNSA. V lost 0 bases and J lost 3, with 6 bases in between. The CDR3 is CASSLAGNYNSPLHF. The CDR3 DNA reads TGTGCCAGCAGCTTAGCTGGGAACTATAATTCACCCCTCCACTTT.

The J gene is TRBJ2-3, the V gene TRBV20-1; 8 nucleotides match TRBD1. Germline V lookup: CDR1 DFQATT, CDR2 SNEGSKA (reference sequence). The junction had 7 bases not matched to a gene; V was cut back by 2 bases and J by 3 bases. The length of the CDR3 is 15 residues. The CDR3 loop reads CSARTRTGITDTQYF. Here the CDR3 DNA reads TGCAGTGCTAGAACACGGACAGGGATAACAGATACGCAGTATTTT.

The V gene is TRBV27, the J gene TRBJ1-6, with 8 bases matching TRBD1. Germline values: CDR1 MNHEY, CDR2 SMNVEV (reference sequence). This CDR3 is built from 15 residues. V lost 4 bases to trimming and J lost 9 bases; unmatched junction nucleotides: 8. The CDR3 region has the DNA TGTGCCAGCAGTTATGGGCAGGGGGCATTTTCACCCCTCCACTTT. As protein: CASSYGQGAFSPLHF.

At least ten counts were recorded for this clonotype. This chain uses TRBV6-2 or TRBV6-3 with TRBJ2-1; D remains ambiguous. The V end lost 0 bases, the J end lost 4 bases, and 4 bases lay between the germline ends. Germline CDR1 and CDR2: MNHEY and SVGEGT. The CDR3 is made up of 13 amino acids. The CDR3 loop reads CASSYSTYNEQFF. The DNA for the CDR3 is TGTGCCAGCAGTTACTCAACGTACAATGAGCAGTTCTTC.

This clonotype was seen more than once but under ten times. In DNA form, the CDR3 reads TGTGCCAGCAGCACATTGGGACAGGCGGACACTGAAGCTTTCTTT. It is translated as CASSTLGQADTEAFF. The chain employs TRBV7-2 and TRBJ1-1; 8 nucleotides match TRBD1. V lost 5 bases, J lost 3 bases, and 8 bases stayed unmatched. CDR1 is SGHTA and CDR2 is FQGNSA in the germline V gene. The CDR3 is made up of 15 amino acids.

This clonotype was recorded a few times. The rearrangement joins TRBV4-1 to TRBJ2-3, with D unresolved. Germline V gene lookup returns CDR1 MGHRA and CDR2 YSYEKL. CDR3 length equals 11 residues. V lost 8 bases and J lost 5, with 8 bases in between. CDR3 region: CASQALDTQYF. The CDR3 DNA sequence: TGCGCCAGCCAAGCCTTAGATACGCAGTATTTT.

The chain links TRBV4-3 to TRBJ1-1, with D unclear. Trimming took off 0 bases at V and 1 base at J, with 12 bases between the two ends. From germline, CDR1 is LGHNA and CDR2 YSLEER. The CDR3 loop spans 16 amino acids. The CDR3: CASSQDLRRSNTEAFF. The CDR3 DNA follows: TGCGCCAGCAGCCAAGATCTTCGACGGTCGAACACTGAAGCTTTCTTT.

The chain couples TRBV24-1 to TRBJ2-1, with 7 nucleotides matching TRBD1. Losses at the gene ends were 3 bases for V and 6 bases for J; bases not matched to a gene: 7. There are 15 residues in the CDR3. Germline V CDR1 and CDR2: KGHDR, SFDVKD. The CDR3 is CATSDGTALLNEQFF. DNA for the CDR3: TGTGCCACCAGTGATGGGACAGCCCTCCTCAATGAGCAGTTCTTC.

This clonotype was counted only a few times. The chain is built from TRBV20-1 and TRBJ2-7, with a weak D call TRBD2 (5 bases). CDR1 is DFQATT, CDR2 SNEGSKA, per germline (reference sequence). Trimming cost V 6 bases and J 1 base, with 10 bases left between them. The CDR3 is made up of 12 amino acids. The CDR3 reads CSAGAESYEQYF. The CDR3 coding sequence is TGCAGTGCAGGAGCGGAGTCCTACGAGCAGTACTTC.

The V call is TRBV7-6, the J call TRBJ2-7, with D possibly being TRBD1 (5 bases). CDR1 is SGHVS and CDR2 is FNYEAQ in the germline V gene. The CDR3 contains 13 residues. V lost 5 bases to trimming and J lost 5 bases, with 13 bases between them. The CDR3 DNA follows: TGTGCCAGCAGCCCTGCAGGGATCCACGAGCAGTACTTC. Residues: CASSPAGIHEQYF.

This clonotype was detected only a few times. A read error may produce the germline difference seen at one junction end. The chain joins TRBV5-1 to TRBJ2-3; D unclear. Germline V CDR1 and CDR2: SGHRS, YFSETQ. This CDR3 is built from 14 residues. CDR3 amino acids: CASSLGSRTDTQYF. DNA of the CDR3: TGTGCCAGCAGTTTAGGGTCTAGGACAGATACGCAGTATTTT.

This clonotype appeared many times. V usage is TRBV7-9 and J usage is TRBJ2-5; D uncertain. Germline values: CDR1 SEHNR, CDR2 FQNEAQ (reference sequence). The CDR3 loop spans 14 amino acids. The V and J ends lost 3 bases and 8 bases respectively, with 16 bases between them. The CDR3 reads CASSFGFSDSTQYF. The CDR3 region has the DNA TGTGCCAGCAGCTTTGGCTTTAGTGATTCAACCCAGTACTTC. Combining the CDR3 with reference TRBV7-9 and TRBJ2-5 gives the whole variable domain DTGVSQNPRHKITKRGQNVTFRCDPISEHNRLYWYRQTLGQGPEFLTYFQNEAQLEKSRLLSDRFSAERPKGSFSTLEIQRTEQGDSAMYLCASSFGFSDSTQYFGPGTRLLVL.

This sequence joins TRBV5-5 and TRBJ2-2; 9 nucleotides align to TRBD1. From germline, CDR1 is SGHKS and CDR2 YYEKEE (reference sequence). With V trimmed by 3 bases and J by 4 bases, 4 bases remained unmatched. The CDR3 is made up of 15 amino acids. The CDR3 bases are TGTGCCAGCAGCTGGGGACAGGGACCCACCGGGGAGCTGTTTTTT. Encoded protein: CASSWGQGPTGELFF.

This clonotype was counted only a few times. This chain links TRBV15 with TRBJ2-1; no definite D call. Germline loops: CDR1 LNHNV, CDR2 YYDKDF (reference sequence). This CDR3 comprises 15 residues. Trimming cost V 3 bases and J 2 bases, with 11 bases left between them. CDR3 sequence (DNA): TGTGCCACCAGCAGTTGGAGTGAAACCTACAATGAGCAGTTCTTC. It encodes CATSSWSETYNEQFF.

This clonotype has only a few counts. This chain joins TRBV10-2 and TRBJ1-2; D unresolved. The CDR3 runs 14 residues. Trimming removed 4 bases at V and 1 base at J, with 10 bases between. Germline V lookup: CDR1 WSHSY, CDR2 SAAADI. The CDR3 coding sequence is TGCGCCAGCAGTGCGGGCAAATTTAACTATGGCTACACCTTC. It codes for CASSAGKFNYGYTF.

The table lists this clonotype with a few counts. V gene TRBV7-2 combines with J gene TRBJ2-7; TRBD2 matches at 9 bases. The length of the CDR3 is 15 residues. J gave up 2 bases and V 4 bases, and 6 bases lay outside the gene matches. Germline CDR1 and CDR2: SGHTA and FQGNSA. CDR3 sequence: CASSSHGGGAYEQYF. The CDR3 DNA is TGTGCCAGCAGCTCCCATGGCGGGGGGGCCTACGAGCAGTACTTC.

This clonotype was counted between two and nine times. The chain carries TRBV10-3 and TRBJ2-1; 11 positions match TRBD2. The junction had 5 bases not matched to a gene; V was cut back by 8 bases and J by 5 bases. The CDR3 totals 14 residues. Germline lookup yields CDR1 ENHRY and CDR2 SYGVKD. The CDR3 reads CAIAETSGNNEQFF. In DNA form, the CDR3 reads TGTGCCATCGCCGAGACTAGCGGGAACAATGAGCAGTTCTTC.

The chain is built from TRBV19 and TRBJ2-3; no clear D gene. CDR3 size: 14 residues. Deletions cut 3 bases from V and 6 bases from J, with 13 bases between. Germline CDR1 is LNHDA and CDR2 is SQIVND (reference sequence). The CDR3 sequence is CASSIRESTDTQYF. CDR3 DNA: TGTGCCAGTAGTATTCGTGAGTCAACGGATACGCAGTATTTT.

The chain carries TRBV4-1 and TRBJ2-3; 9 nucleotides match TRBD2. With 4 bases clipped from V and 2 bases from J, the junction kept 7 bases outside the gene matches. This CDR3 comprises 16 residues. The germline V gene has CDR1 MGHRA and CDR2 YSYEKL. This CDR3 reads CASSPLSGRITDTQYF. For the CDR3, the DNA is TGCGCCAGCAGCCCCCTCAGCGGGAGGATCACAGATACGCAGTATTTT.

The gene calls are TRBV20-1 and TRBJ2-2; 8 bases agree with TRBD2. Trimming cost V 0 bases and J 0 bases; bases outside gene matches: 6. Looked up from germline, CDR1 is DFQATT and CDR2 is SNEGSKA (reference sequence). The CDR3 runs 17 residues. The CDR3 spells CSARDRIAGSNTGELFF. The CDR3 nucleotides read TGCAGTGCTAGAGATCGAATAGCGGGATCGAACACCGGGGAGCTGTTTTTT.

V gene TRBV20-1 combines with J gene TRBJ2-7; D is undetermined. Germline CDR1 and CDR2: DFQATT and SNEGSKA (reference sequence). CDR3 length: 11 residues. V lost 3 bases and J lost 7, with 10 bases in between. Written as DNA, the CDR3 is TGCAGTGCTAGCTCGTACGAGGAGCAGTACTTC. Translated: CSASSYEEQYF.

This clonotype was seen more than once but under ten times. V gene TRBV12-5 combines with J gene TRBJ2-7, with D possibly being TRBD1 (6 bases). V lost 2 bases, J lost 0 bases, and 11 bases lay in between. Per germline, CDR1 LGHNT and CDR2 FRNRAP. The CDR3 sequence is 15 residues long. DNA for the CDR3: TGTGCTAGTGGTTTGTCGCGGACAGACTCCTACGAGCAGTACTTC. This translates into CASGLSRTDSYEQYF.

This clonotype was picked up many times. V usage is TRBV2 and J usage is TRBJ2-1, with a tentative D call TRBD1 (5 bases). CDR1 SNHLY and CDR2 FYNNEI come from the germline V gene. Trimming removed 4 bases from V and 5 bases from J, with 9 bases in between. The CDR3 consists of 13 residues. The chain's CDR3 is CASSGQIDNEQFF. CDR3 in DNA: TGTGCCAGCAGTGGACAGATCGACAATGAGCAGTTCTTC.

This sequence joins TRBV20-1 and TRBJ2-7, with D perhaps matching TRBD2 (6 bases). The CDR3 has 17 residues. The V end was cut by 1 base, the J end by 0 bases, with 19 bases between. Germline V CDR1 and CDR2: DFQATT, SNEGSKA (reference sequence). CDR3 protein: CSARGDPVRDSSYEQYF. CDR3 sequence (DNA): TGCAGTGCTAGAGGCGACCCCGTGAGGGACTCCTCCTACGAGCAGTACTTC.

The rearrangement links TRBV7-9 to TRBJ1-4; no clear D gene. The V gene's germline CDR1 is SEHNR and CDR2 FQNEAQ (reference sequence). The CDR3 extends over 13 amino acids. Trimming cost V 0 bases and J 7 bases, with 6 bases left between them. CDR3 region: CASSLAEFEKLFF. CDR3 DNA sequence: TGTGCCAGCAGCTTAGCCGAGTTTGAAAAACTGTTTTTT.